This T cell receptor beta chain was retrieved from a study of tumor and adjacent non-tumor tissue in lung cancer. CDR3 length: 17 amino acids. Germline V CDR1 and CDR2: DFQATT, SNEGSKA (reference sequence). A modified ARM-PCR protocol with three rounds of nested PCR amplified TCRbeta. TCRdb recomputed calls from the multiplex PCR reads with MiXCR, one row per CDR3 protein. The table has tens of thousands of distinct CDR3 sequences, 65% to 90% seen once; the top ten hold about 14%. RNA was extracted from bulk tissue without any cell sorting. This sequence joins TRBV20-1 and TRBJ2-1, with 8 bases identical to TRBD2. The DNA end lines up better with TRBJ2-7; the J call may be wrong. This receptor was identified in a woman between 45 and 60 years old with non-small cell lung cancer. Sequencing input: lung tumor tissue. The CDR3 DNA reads TGCAGTGCTAGAGATGGACTAGCTTCAAGCTTCTACAATGAGCAGTACTTC. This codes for CSARDGLASSFYNEQYF.